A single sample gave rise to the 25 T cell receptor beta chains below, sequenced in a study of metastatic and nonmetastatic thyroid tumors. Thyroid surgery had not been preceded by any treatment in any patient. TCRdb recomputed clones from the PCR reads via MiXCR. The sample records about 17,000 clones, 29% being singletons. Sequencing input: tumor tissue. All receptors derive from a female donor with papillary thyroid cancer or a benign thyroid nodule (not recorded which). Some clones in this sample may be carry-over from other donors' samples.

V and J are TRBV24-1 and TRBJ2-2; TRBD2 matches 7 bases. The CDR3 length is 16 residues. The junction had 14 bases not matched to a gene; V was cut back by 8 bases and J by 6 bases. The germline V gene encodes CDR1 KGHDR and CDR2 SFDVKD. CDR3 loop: CATTTAAGVRAGELFF. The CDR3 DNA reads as TGTGCCACCACAACTGCGGCGGGGGTCAGGGCCGGGGAGCTGTTTTTT.

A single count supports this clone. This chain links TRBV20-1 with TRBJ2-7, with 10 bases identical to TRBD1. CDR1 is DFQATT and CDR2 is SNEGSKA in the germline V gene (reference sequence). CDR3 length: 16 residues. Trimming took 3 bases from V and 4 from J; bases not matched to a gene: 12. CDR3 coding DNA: TGCAGTGCTAGGGGCCACCGGGACAGGGGTATTTACGAGCAGTACTTC. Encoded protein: CSARGHRDRGIYEQYF.

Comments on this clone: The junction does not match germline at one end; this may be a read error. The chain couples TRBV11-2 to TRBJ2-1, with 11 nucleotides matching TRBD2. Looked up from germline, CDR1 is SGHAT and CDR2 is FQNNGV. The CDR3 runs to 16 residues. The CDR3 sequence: CASSPLAGGTVNEQFF. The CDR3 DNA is TGTGCCAGCAGCCCTCTAGCGGGAGGCACCGTCAATGAGCAGTTTTTC.

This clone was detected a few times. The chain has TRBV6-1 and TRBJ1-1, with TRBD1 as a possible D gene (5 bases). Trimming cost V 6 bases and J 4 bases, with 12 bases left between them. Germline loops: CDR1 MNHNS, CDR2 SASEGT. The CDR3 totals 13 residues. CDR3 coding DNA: TGTGCCAGCAGCGGGGGGGGTGGCACTGAAGCTTTCTTT. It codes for CASSGGGGTEAFF.

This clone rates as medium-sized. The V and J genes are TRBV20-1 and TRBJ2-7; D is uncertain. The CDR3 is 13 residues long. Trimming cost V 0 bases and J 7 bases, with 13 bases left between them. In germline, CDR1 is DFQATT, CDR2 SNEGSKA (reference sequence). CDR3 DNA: TGCAGTGCTAGAGAAGCTGGCGTACGAGAGCAGTACTTC. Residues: CSAREAGVREQYF.

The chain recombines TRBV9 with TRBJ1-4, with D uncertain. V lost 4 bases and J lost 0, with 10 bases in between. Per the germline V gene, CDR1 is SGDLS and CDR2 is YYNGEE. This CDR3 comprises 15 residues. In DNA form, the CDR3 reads TGTGCCAGCAGCCCGAGTTACGCAACTAATGAAAAACTGTTTTTT. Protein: CASSPSYATNEKLFF.

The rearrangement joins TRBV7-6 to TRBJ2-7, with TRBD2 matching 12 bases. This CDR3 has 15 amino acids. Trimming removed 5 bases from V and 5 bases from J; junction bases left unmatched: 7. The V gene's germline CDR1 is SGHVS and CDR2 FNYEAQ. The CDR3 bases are TGTGCCAGCAGCGGACGACTAGCGGGAGAGGACGAGCAGTACTTC. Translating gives CASSGRLAGEDEQYF.

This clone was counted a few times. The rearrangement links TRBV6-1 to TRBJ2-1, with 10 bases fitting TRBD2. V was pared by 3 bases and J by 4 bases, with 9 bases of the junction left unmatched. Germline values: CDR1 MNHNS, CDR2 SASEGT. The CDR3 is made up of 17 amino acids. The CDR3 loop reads CASSDTLAGGIYNEQFF. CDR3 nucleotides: TGTGCCAGCAGTGATACGTTAGCGGGAGGCATTTACAATGAGCAGTTCTTC.

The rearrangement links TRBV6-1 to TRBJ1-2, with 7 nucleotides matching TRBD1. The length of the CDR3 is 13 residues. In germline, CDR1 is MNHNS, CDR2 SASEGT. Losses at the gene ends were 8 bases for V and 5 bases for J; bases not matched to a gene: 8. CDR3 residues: CASPGQNLYGYTF. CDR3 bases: TGTGCCAGCCCGGGACAGAATCTTTATGGCTACACCTTC.

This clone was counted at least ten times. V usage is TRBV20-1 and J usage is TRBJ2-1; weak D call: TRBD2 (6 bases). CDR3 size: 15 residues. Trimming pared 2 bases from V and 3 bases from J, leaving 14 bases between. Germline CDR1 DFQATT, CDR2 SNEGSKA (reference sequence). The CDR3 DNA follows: TGCAGTGCTAGAAGTTCTGCTAGCGACTACAATGAGCAGTTCTTC. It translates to CSARSSASDYNEQFF.

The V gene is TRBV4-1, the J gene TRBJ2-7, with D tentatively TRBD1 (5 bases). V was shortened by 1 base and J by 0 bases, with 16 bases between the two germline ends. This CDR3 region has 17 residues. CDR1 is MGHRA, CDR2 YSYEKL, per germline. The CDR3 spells CASSQVSQGRSSYEQYF. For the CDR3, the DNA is TGCGCCAGCAGCCAAGTGTCGCAGGGCAGGAGCTCCTACGAGCAGTACTTC.

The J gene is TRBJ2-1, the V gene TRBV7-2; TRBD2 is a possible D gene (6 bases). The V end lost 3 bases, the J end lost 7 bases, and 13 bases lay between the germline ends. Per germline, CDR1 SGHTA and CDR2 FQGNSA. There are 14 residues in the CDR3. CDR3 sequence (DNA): TGTGCCAGCAGCTTGGTTCAGGGAGGAAATGAGCAGTTCTTC. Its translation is CASSLVQGGNEQFF.

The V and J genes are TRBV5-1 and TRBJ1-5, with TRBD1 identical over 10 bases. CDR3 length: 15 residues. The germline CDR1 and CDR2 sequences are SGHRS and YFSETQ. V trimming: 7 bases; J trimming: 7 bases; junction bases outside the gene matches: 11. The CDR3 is CASAPGTGASQPQHF. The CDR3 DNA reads TGCGCCAGCGCTCCCGGGACAGGGGCTTCGCAGCCCCAGCATTTT.

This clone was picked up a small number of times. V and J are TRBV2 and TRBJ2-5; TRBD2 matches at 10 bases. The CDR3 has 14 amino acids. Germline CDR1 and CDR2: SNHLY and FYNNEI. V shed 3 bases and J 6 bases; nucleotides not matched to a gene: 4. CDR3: CASSETSGRKTQYF. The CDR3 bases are TGTGCCAGCAGTGAGACTAGCGGGCGGAAGACCCAGTACTTC.

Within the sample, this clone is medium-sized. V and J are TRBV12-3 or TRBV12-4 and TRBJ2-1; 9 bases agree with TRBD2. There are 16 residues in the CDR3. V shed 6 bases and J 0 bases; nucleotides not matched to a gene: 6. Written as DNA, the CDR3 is TGTGCCAGCAGGGGGACTAGCAAGAGCTCCTACAATGAGCAGTTCTTC. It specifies CASRGTSKSSYNEQFF.

The DNA for the CDR3 is TGTGCCAGCAGTTACCCTGACAGGGGTAGCACAGATACGCAGTATTTT. This gives the protein CASSYPDRGSTDTQYF. The chain recombines TRBV6-2 or TRBV6-3 with TRBJ2-3; TRBD1 matches 8 bases. Germline V gene lookup returns CDR1 MNHEY and CDR2 SVGEGT. J lost 0 bases, V lost 2 bases, and 4 bases had no gene match. This CDR3 has 16 residues.

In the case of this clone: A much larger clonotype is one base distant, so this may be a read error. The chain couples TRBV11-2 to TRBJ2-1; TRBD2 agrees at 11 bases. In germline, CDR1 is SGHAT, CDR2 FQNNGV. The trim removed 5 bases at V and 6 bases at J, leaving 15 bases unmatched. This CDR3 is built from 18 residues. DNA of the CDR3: TGTGCCAGCAGCCTAGTAGCGGGAGGGGATAACATTGGCAATGAGCAGTTCTTC. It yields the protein CASSLVAGGDNIGNEQFF.

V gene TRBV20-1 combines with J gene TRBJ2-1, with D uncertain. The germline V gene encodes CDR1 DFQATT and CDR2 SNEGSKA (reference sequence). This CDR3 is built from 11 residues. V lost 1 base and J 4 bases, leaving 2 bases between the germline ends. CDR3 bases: TGCAGTGCTAGAGGATACAATGAGCAGTTCTTC. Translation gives CSARGYNEQFF.

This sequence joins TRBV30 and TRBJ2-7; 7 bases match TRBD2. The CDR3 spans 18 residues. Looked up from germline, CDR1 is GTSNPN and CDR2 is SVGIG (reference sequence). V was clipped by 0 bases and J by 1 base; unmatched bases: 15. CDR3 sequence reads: CAWSVRVSGRGFSYEQYF. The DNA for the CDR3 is TGTGCCTGGAGTGTACGGGTTTCAGGGAGGGGTTTTTCCTACGAGCAGTACTTC.

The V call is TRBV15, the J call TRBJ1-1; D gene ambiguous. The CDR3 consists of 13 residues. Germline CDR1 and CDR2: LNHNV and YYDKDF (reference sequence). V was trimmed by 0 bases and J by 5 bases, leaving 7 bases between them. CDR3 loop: CATSREVGTEAFF. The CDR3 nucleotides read TGTGCCACCAGCAGAGAGGTAGGGACTGAAGCTTTCTTT.

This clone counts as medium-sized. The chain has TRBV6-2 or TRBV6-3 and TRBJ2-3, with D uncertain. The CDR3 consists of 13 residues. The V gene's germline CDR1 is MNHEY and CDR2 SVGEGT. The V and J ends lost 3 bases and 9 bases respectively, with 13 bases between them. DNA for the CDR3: TGTGCCAGCAGTTATATCTCCGGCAGAACGCAGTATTTT. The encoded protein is CASSYISGRTQYF.

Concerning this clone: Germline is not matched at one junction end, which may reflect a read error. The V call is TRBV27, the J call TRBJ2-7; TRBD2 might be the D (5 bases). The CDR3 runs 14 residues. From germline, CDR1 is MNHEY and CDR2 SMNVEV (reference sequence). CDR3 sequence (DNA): TGTGCCAGCAGTTACGGGGAGTGGTCCTTCGAGCAGTACTTC. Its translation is CASSYGEWSFEQYF.

DNA of the CDR3: TGTGCCTGGAGTGTCGGAGGGACTGAAGCTTTCTTT. Translated, it gives CAWSVGGTEAFF. The genes are TRBV30 and TRBJ1-1; D ambiguous. Germline lookup yields CDR1 GTSNPN and CDR2 SVGIG (reference sequence). V was clipped by 0 bases and J by 5 bases, with 7 bases between them. This CDR3 has 12 residues.

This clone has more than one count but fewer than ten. CDR3 DNA sequence: TGTGCCAGTAGTTTCACAGGTGGCAATCAGCCCCAGCATTTT. The encoded protein is CASSFTGGNQPQHF. The chain combines TRBV19 with TRBJ1-5; D possibly corresponds to TRBD1 (5 bases). Germline CDR1 reads LNHDA; CDR2 reads SQIVND (reference sequence). Trimming left V 5 bases short and J 2 bases short, with 10 bases between. The CDR3 covers 14 residues. Variable domain in full (rest from reference TRBV19 and TRBJ1-5): DGGITQSPKYLFRKEGQNVTLSCEQNLNHDAMYWYRQDPGQGLRLIYYSQIVNDFQKGDIAEGYSVSREKKESFPLTVTSAQKNPTAFYLCASSFTGGNQPQHFGDGTRLSIL.

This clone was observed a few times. In DNA, the CDR3 is TGCGCCAGCAGCTTGGGCCCAGGGAGAAGCAATCAGCCCCAGCATTTT. It yields the protein CASSLGPGRSNQPQHF. The V gene is TRBV5-1, the J gene TRBJ1-5, with a possible D match to TRBD1 (5 bases). The CDR3 contains 16 residues. The V end lost 0 bases, the J end lost 1 base, and 11 bases lay between the germline ends. CDR1 SGHRS and CDR2 YFSETQ come from the germline V gene.